One and the same sample provided the 4 T cell receptor beta chains below, sequenced in a study of CXCR3-negative and CXCR3-positive naive CD8 T cells. Which antigens these TCRs recognize remains unknown. The study made its TRB cDNA libraries by 5' RACE, adding UMI labels. With the 5' RACE reads reprocessed, TCRdb shows one record per CDR3 protein and no DNA. The table lists tens of thousands of distinct CDR3 sequences, with almost 0.55% in the top ten. Study-level results: Greater hydrophobicity was found in TRB CDR3s of CXCR3-positive naive cells than of CXCR3-negative naive cells.

Sequencing was performed on naive CXCR3+ CD8+ T cells from blood. The sample's subset: CD45RO-CCR7+CD27+CD95- naive CD8+ T cells expressing CXCR3 (TNR3+). These TCRs come from a human donor in good health. Some clones in this sample may be carry-over from other donors' samples.

This rearrangement joins TRBV5-1 to TRBJ2-1; the D gene TCRdb calls, TRBD1, cannot be checked with no DNA. From germline, CDR1 is SGHRS and CDR2 YFSETQ. There are 18 residues in the CDR3. The CDR3 reads CASSLLPQGQGAIYEQFF.

The chain carries TRBV24-1 and TRBJ1-1. This CDR3 comprises 11 residues. Per germline, CDR1 KGHDR and CDR2 SFDVKD. Here the CDR3 reads CATSDGRGAFF.

The chain has TRBV20-1 and TRBJ2-7; with no DNA, the TCRdb D assignment of TRBD2 cannot be verified. Per germline, CDR1 DFQATT and CDR2 SNEGSKA (reference sequence). The length of the CDR3 is 16 residues. The CDR3 loop reads CSASEGLAGSSYEQYF.

The genes are TRBV15 and TRBJ2-2; the D call from TCRdb, TRBD2, cannot be confirmed without DNA. The CDR3 is made up of 14 amino acids. Germline CDR1 LNHNV, CDR2 YYDKDF (reference sequence). The CDR3 region is CATSSEGRSGELFF.